These 2 T cell receptor beta chains came from one sample sequenced in a study of T-cell reconstitution after alpha-beta-depleted transplantation in children. During its preparation, the TCRbeta library received unique molecular identifiers. TCRdb independently ran MiXCR on the PCR reads; one entry per CDR3 protein. The table includes approximately 500,000 distinct CDR3 sequences, approximately 30% detected once. The source material was PBMCs, sampled before TCRalphabeta/CD19-depleted stem cell transplant. The receptors come from a boy under three years old with Wiskott-Aldrich syndrome, due to receive a stem cell transplant.

This clonotype was counted between two and nine times. The chain uses TRBV3-1 and TRBJ2-3, with D tentatively TRBD1 (6 bases). Germline V gene data show CDR1 as LGHDT and CDR2 as YNNKEL (reference sequence). The ends were cut back, 4 bases at V and 7 bases at J, with 6 bases in the middle. CDR3 length: 11 residues. CDR3 residues: CASSRGHTQYF. The CDR3 nucleotides read TGTGCCAGCAGCCGGGGGCATACGCAGTATTTT.

This sequence joins TRBV5-1 and TRBJ2-7; 7 positions match TRBD1. V lost 1 base, J lost 4 bases, and 11 bases stayed unmatched. From germline, CDR1 is SGHRS and CDR2 YFSETQ. There are 16 residues in the CDR3. The CDR3 nucleotides are TGCGCCAGCAGCTTGTACCCGGGACAGTCCTCTTACGAGCAGTACTTC. This sequence encodes CASSLYPGQSSYEQYF.